Here is one T cell receptor beta chain with its context. Its antigen is as yet unknown. The data belong to a study of T cell responses to AZD1222 COVID-19 vaccine. General study points: After two AZD1222 doses, spike-specific TCR breadth and depth rose versus day 0.

Sequencing was performed with immunoSEQ multiplex PCR; in TCRdb, only in-frame clones are kept and a portion is missing. The data show 100,000 to 120,000 clones, with roughly nine tenths seen just once and roughly 1.5% held by the top ten. The CDR3 covers 16 residues. The ends were cut back, 4 bases at V and 6 bases at J, with 21 bases in the middle. The germline CDR1 and CDR2 sequences are SGHAT and FQNNGV. The TCR was taken from an adult in good health. This chain connects TRBV11-2 to TRBJ2-5, with TRBD2 as a possible D gene (6 bases). The source material was peripheral blood, sampled on day 0 of AZD1222 vaccination. This CDR3 is CASSYLGGGVWKTQYF. CDR3 nucleotides: TGTGCCAGCAGCTATCTGGGGGGTGGGGTGTGGAAGACCCAGTACTTC.